This is a list of T cell receptor beta chains from one sample in a study of cytomegalovirus exposure and HLA in healthy donors. Sequencing used immunoSEQ multiplex PCR; TCRdb keeps in-frame clones, though not all of them. The sample includes around 300,000 clones, 70% to 90% of them seen just once. Sample: PBMCs. The receptors shown here come from a woman between 18 and 30 years old in good health and CMV-seronegative. CDR3s include the opening cysteine and the closing phenylalanine or tryptophan. Each record gives: J gene, D gene, V gene, clone size, CDR3 DNA, CDR3 protein. D genes are given only for firm matches. Size values are once, few and many counts, or a class for expanded clones, and some rows have none.

>TRBJ1-2|TRBD1|TRBV30|.
TGTGCCTGGTCCTGGGGACAGAACTATGGCTACACCTTC
CAWSWGQNYGYTF
>TRBJ2-1|.|TRBV11-2|.
TGTGCCAGCAGCTTAGGTCGGAGGGGGGGTGAGCAGTTCTTC
CASSLGRRGGEQFF
>TRBJ2-7|TRBD1|TRBV7-8|once
TGTGCCAGCAGCCCAAGGACAGGGATCCACGAGCAGTACTTC
CASSPRTGIHEQYF
>TRBJ2-1|TRBD2|TRBV5-1|.
TGCGCCAGCAGCGTGACTAGCGGGAGGTTGGATGAGCAGTTCTTC
CASSVTSGRLDEQFF
>TRBJ1-1|.|TRBV5-1|.
TGCGCCAGCAGCTTATTCAGTGAGGGCACTGAAGCTTTCTTT
CASSLFSEGTEAFF
>TRBJ2-7|TRBD1|TRBV2|.
TGTGCCAGCAGCGGCGGACAGGTGTCCTCCTACGAGCAGTACTTC
CASSGGQVSSYEQYF
>TRBJ1-2|TRBD1|TRBV28|.
TGTGCCAGCAGTTTAGATAGGGGGCGCGATGGTGGCTACACCTTC
CASSLDRGRDGGYTF
>TRBJ2-7|TRBD1|TRBV28|.
TGTGCCAGCAGGGGGACAGAGGAAACCTACGAGCAGTACTTC
CASRGTEETYEQYF
>TRBJ1-2|TRBD1|TRBV18|.
TGTGCCAGCTCACTAGGGACAGGGCTTAACTATGGCTACACCTTC
CASSLGTGLNYGYTF
>TRBJ2-7|TRBD2|TRBV30|once
TGTGCCTGGCGACTAGCGGGGTACGAGCAGTACTTC
CAWRLAGYEQYF
>TRBJ2-3|.|TRBV5-5|.
TGTGCCAGCAGCTTGAGCCGGGGCACAGATACGCAGTATTTT
CASSLSRGTDTQYF
>TRBJ2-5|TRBD1|TRBV5-5|.
TGTGCCACCTCGCCCGGGACAGGGTGGTACCAAGAGACCCAGTACTTC
CATSPGTGWYQETQYF
>TRBJ1-2|TRBD1|TRBV27|.
TGTGCCAGCAGTTCCCCGACAGGGGGTGTCTATGGCTACACCTTC
CASSSPTGGVYGYTF
>TRBJ2-5|TRBD1|TRBV29-1|.
TGCAGCGCCCAGGGGGCACACCAAGAGACCCAGTACTTC
CSAQGAHQETQYF
>TRBJ2-5|TRBD2|TRBV6-5|.
TGTGCCAGCAGTTATAACGGGGGGGCCATACAAGAGACCCAGTACTTC
CASSYNGGAIQETQYF
>TRBJ1-1|TRBD1|TRBV5-4|.
TGTGCCAGCAGCCTGCTCAGAGGGACAGATCGGGCCACTGAAGCTTTCTTT
CASSLLRGTDRATEAFF
>TRBJ2-3|TRBD1|TRBV30|.
TGTGCCTGGAGTACAGGACAGGGGGAGGATACGCAGTATTTT
CAWSTGQGEDTQYF